The present T cell receptor beta chain was sequenced within a study of cytomegalovirus exposure and HLA in healthy donors. Data came from immunoSEQ multiplex PCR; TCRdb stores just in-frame clones and leaves some out. Found here are about 160,000 clones, 86% of them singletons; the top ten hold around 6%. This CDR3 contains 14 residues. V was cut by 6 bases and J by 0 bases, with 10 bases left in between. Germline CDR1 is LNHDA and CDR2 is SQIVND (reference sequence). The chain carries TRBV19 and TRBJ2-3; tentative D call: TRBD1 (6 bases). The specimen was PBMCs. The TCR sequence derives from a woman aged 25 to 39 in good health and CMV-seronegative. CDR3 nucleotide sequence: TGTGCCAGTAGCAAGGACAGCAGCACAGATACGCAGTATTTT. It encodes CASSKDSSTDTQYF.